These 32 T cell receptor beta chains originate from one sample sequenced in a study of blood T cell repertoires in COVID-19. The table came from immunoSEQ multiplex PCR; TCRdb's copy has only in-frame clones and leaves some out. The sample has around 300,000 clones, more than 75% seen once. Material for sequencing was peripheral blood. The source of these receptors is a woman between 50 and 59 years old with active or convalescent COVID-19.

This chain joins TRBV6-5 and TRBJ1-1; D possibly corresponds to TRBD1 (5 bases). The CDR3 spans 15 residues. The ends were cut back, 4 bases at V and 0 bases at J, with 12 bases in the middle. Germline loops: CDR1 MNHEY, CDR2 SVGAGI. The CDR3 region is CASSLGQHLNTEAFF. The CDR3, as DNA: TGTGCCAGCAGTTTGGGGCAGCACCTGAACACTGAAGCTTTCTTT.

This chain joins TRBV27 and TRBJ1-6, with TRBD1 matching over 9 bases. The CDR3 consists of 16 residues. Germline values: CDR1 MNHEY, CDR2 SMNVEV (reference sequence). J lost 7 bases, V lost 6 bases, and 10 bases had no gene match. The DNA for the CDR3 is TGTGCCAGCAGCCGCTCCCAGGGACAGGGAAATTCACCCCTCCACTTT. Encoded protein: CASSRSQGQGNSPLHF.

The chain combines TRBV19 with TRBJ2-2; 8 nucleotides match TRBD2. Germline V gives CDR1 LNHDA, CDR2 SQIVND (reference sequence). This CDR3 region has 14 residues. The V gene end was trimmed by 6 bases and the J gene end by 4 bases; junction bases not matched to a gene: 4. The DNA of the CDR3 is TGTGCCAGTAGGGTAGCGGGGACCACCGGGGAGCTGTTTTTT. It is translated as CASRVAGTTGELFF.

This chain joins TRBV7-9 and TRBJ2-5; 15 nucleotides agree with TRBD2. The CDR3 is 16 residues long. The V gene's germline CDR1 is SEHNR and CDR2 FQNEAQ (reference sequence). V lost 5 bases and J lost 4; bases outside the gene matches: 5. This CDR3 reads CASSPVGLAGGETQYF. Here the CDR3 DNA reads TGTGCCAGCAGCCCAGTGGGACTAGCGGGAGGAGAGACCCAGTACTTC.

V and J are TRBV19 and TRBJ1-2; tentatively, D is TRBD1 (5 bases). The CDR3 contains 13 residues. The V gene lost 3 bases and the J gene lost 7 bases, with 12 bases spanning the gap. Germline loops: CDR1 LNHDA, CDR2 SQIVND (reference sequence). CDR3 protein: CASSISRVAGYTF. The CDR3 nucleotides are TGTGCCAGTAGTATCAGCAGGGTGGCTGGCTACACCTTC.

V gene TRBV7-2 combines with J gene TRBJ2-2; 10 nucleotides match TRBD2. Germline values: CDR1 SGHTA, CDR2 FQGNSA. CDR3 length equals 17 residues. Trimming took 0 bases from V and 7 from J; bases not matched to a gene: 8. CDR3 loop: CASSLAGVGTSVGELFF. CDR3 nucleotide sequence: TGTGCCAGCAGCTTAGCGGGTGTCGGGACTAGCGTCGGGGAGCTGTTTTTT.

This chain joins TRBV5-1 and TRBJ2-5; weak D call: TRBD1 (6 bases). The germline gives CDR1 SGHRS, CDR2 YFSETQ. The germline V and J ends were trimmed by 5 bases and 1 base, with 12 bases remaining between them. The CDR3 totals 14 residues. As DNA, the CDR3 is TGCGCCAGCAGTATTTCAGGGGCCCAAGAGACCCAGTACTTC. Amino acid sequence: CASSISGAQETQYF.

The chain carries TRBV21-1 and TRBJ2-5; the listed D gene, TRBD2, was not tested against the DNA. TRBV21-1 is a pseudogene locus. The CDR3 consists of 18 residues. CDR3 coding DNA: TGTGCCAGACCCAGGGGGATGCTAGCGGGAAGGTACCAAGAGACCCAGTACTTC. This sequence encodes CARPRGMLAGRYQETQYF.

The table lists this clone with a count of one. The chain links TRBV6-2 or TRBV6-3 to TRBJ2-1; D gene ambiguous. Trimming took off 2 bases at V and 13 bases at J, with 9 bases between the two ends. Germline V lookup: CDR1 MNHEY, CDR2 SVGEGT. CDR3 length equals 11 residues. The chain's CDR3 is CASSYTGFQFF. The CDR3 DNA follows: TGTGCCAGCAGTTACACCGGGTTTCAGTTCTTC.

The chain uses TRBV27 and TRBJ1-3; unclear D gene. Germline CDR1 and CDR2: MNHEY and SMNVEV (reference sequence). Trimming pared 8 bases from V and 0 bases from J, leaving 8 bases between. The CDR3 is 13 residues long. The CDR3 here is CASVPRSGNTIYF. The CDR3 nucleotides read TGTGCCAGCGTTCCCCGCTCTGGAAACACCATATATTTT.

The chain combines TRBV12-3 or TRBV12-4 with TRBJ1-1, with 8 positions matching TRBD1. V lost 3 bases, J lost 8 bases, and 2 bases stayed unmatched. This CDR3 is built from 12 residues. The chain's CDR3 is CASSFRDREAFF. The CDR3 DNA sequence: TGTGCCAGCAGTTTTCGGGACAGGGAAGCTTTCTTT.

The count of this clone is one. The V call is TRBV18, the J call TRBJ2-1, with D hard to call. CDR1 is KGHSH and CDR2 is LQKENI in the germline V gene. There are 14 residues in the CDR3. Trimming pared 6 bases from V and 6 bases from J, leaving 15 bases between. The CDR3 region is CASSVRQDGNEQFF. Written as DNA, the CDR3 is TGTGCCAGCTCTGTACGTCAGGATGGCAATGAGCAGTTCTTC. The variable domain in full, with the rest retrieved from reference TRBV18 and TRBJ2-1, is NAGVMQNPRHLVRRRGQEARLRCSPMKGHSHVYWYRQLPEEGLKFMVYLQKENIIDESGMPKERFSAEFPKEGPSILRIQQVVRGDSAAYFCASSVRQDGNEQFFGPGTRLTVL.

This clone was seen a handful of times. The chain is built from TRBV24-1 and TRBJ2-7; TRBD1 might be the D (5 bases). Trimming cost V 0 bases and J 6 bases, with 8 bases left between them. CDR3 length equals 13 residues. Germline V CDR1 and CDR2: KGHDR, SFDVKD. The CDR3 sequence is CATSDLRQGEQYF. In DNA form, the CDR3 reads TGTGCCACCAGTGATTTGAGGCAGGGCGAGCAGTACTTC.

The chain joins TRBV27 to TRBJ1-6; 8 bases map to TRBD1. With V trimmed by 2 bases and J by 10 bases, 10 bases remained unmatched. The CDR3 extends over 16 amino acids. CDR1 is MNHEY and CDR2 is SMNVEV in the germline V gene (reference sequence). The CDR3 sequence is CASSLGVDRGLSPLHF. DNA of the CDR3: TGTGCCAGCAGTTTAGGGGTCGACAGGGGTTTGTCACCCCTCCACTTT.

The V and J genes are TRBV6-6 and TRBJ1-1; D remains unclear. Germline V gene data show CDR1 as MNHNY and CDR2 as SVGAGI (reference sequence). The CDR3 covers 13 residues. Trimming took off 6 bases at V and 10 bases at J, with 18 bases between the two ends. CDR3 sequence: CASSTRTIGIAFF. The DNA for the CDR3 is TGTGCCAGCAGCACCCGGACTATTGGGATAGCTTTCTTT.

The chain recombines TRBV29-1 with TRBJ1-4; TRBD1 agrees at 8 bases. In germline, CDR1 is SQVTM, CDR2 ANQGSEA. The CDR3 has 13 amino acids. Trimming cost V 6 bases and J 5 bases; bases outside gene matches: 5. CDR3: CSVGQGGNEKLFF. DNA for the CDR3: TGCAGCGTCGGACAGGGAGGAAATGAAAAACTGTTTTTT. The variable domain in full, with the rest retrieved from reference TRBV29-1 and TRBJ1-4, is SAVISQKPSRDICQRGTSLTIQCQVDSQVTMMFWYRQQPGQSLTLIATANQGSEATYESGFVIDKFPISRPNLTFSTLTVSNMSPEDSSIYLCSVGQGGNEKLFFGSGTQLSVL.

This chain connects TRBV6-5 to TRBJ2-1, with a tentative D call TRBD1 (6 bases). Germline V gene sequence: CDR1 MNHEY, CDR2 SVGAGI. With 7 bases removed from V and 5 bases from J, the gap between germline ends came to 12 bases. The CDR3 has 13 amino acids. CDR3 residues: CASTVQGNNEQFF. The CDR3 DNA sequence: TGTGCCAGCACCGTCCAGGGGAACAATGAGCAGTTCTTC.

The chain is built from TRBV4-2 and TRBJ1-1; 9 bases match TRBD1. Germline CDR1 is LGHNA and CDR2 is YNFKEQ. V shed 4 bases, J shed 7 bases, and the junction held 4 bases outside the gene matches. This CDR3 region has 13 residues. The CDR3 spells CASSPRTGDEAFF. As DNA, the CDR3 is TGTGCCAGCAGCCCGAGGACAGGGGATGAAGCTTTCTTT.

The V gene is TRBV7-9, the J gene TRBJ1-1, with TRBD1 identical over 8 bases. V was clipped by 4 bases and J by 8 bases; unmatched bases: 3. Germline V gene sequence: CDR1 SEHNR, CDR2 FQNEAQ (reference sequence). CDR3 length equals 12 residues. CDR3 coding DNA: TGTGCCAGCAGCTCCCGGGACAGGGAAGCTTTCTTT. It translates to CASSSRDREAFF. The whole variable domain, filled in from reference TRBV7-9 and TRBJ1-1, reads DTGVSQNPRHKITKRGQNVTFRCDPISEHNRLYWYRQTLGQGPEFLTYFQNEAQLEKSRLLSDRFSAERPKGSFSTLEIQRTEQGDSAMYLCASSSRDREAFFGQGTRLTVV.

The CDR3 bases are TGTGCCAGCAGCTCGACAGGCACTGAAGCTTTCTTT. It encodes CASSSTGTEAFF. The J gene is TRBJ1-1, the V gene TRBV13; D possibly corresponds to TRBD1 (6 bases). Trimming left V 4 bases short and J 4 bases short, with 7 bases between. Per germline, CDR1 PRHDT and CDR2 FYEKMQ (reference sequence). The CDR3 has 12 residues.

This chain uses TRBV10-3 with TRBJ2-3; tentatively, D is TRBD2 (5 bases). The CDR3 runs to 21 residues. Germline V CDR1 and CDR2: ENHRY, SYGVKD. V lost 4 bases to trimming and J lost 0 bases, with 29 bases between them. In DNA form, the CDR3 reads TGTGCCATCAGTGTATCTTATCCCCGGACTTTAAGCGTTTCTAGCACAGATACGCAGTATTTT. Translating gives CAISVSYPRTLSVSSTDTQYF.

The chain recombines TRBV6-5 with TRBJ1-1; a possible D gene is TRBD1 (6 bases). The V and J ends lost 6 bases and 6 bases respectively, with 11 bases between them. CDR3 length: 12 amino acids. CDR1 is MNHEY and CDR2 is SVGAGI in the germline V gene. In DNA, the CDR3 is TGTGCCAGCAGCCGCAGGGGCGCTGAAGCTTTCTTT. Its translation is CASSRRGAEAFF.

The chain recombines TRBV29-1 with TRBJ1-2, with a tentative D call TRBD1 (5 bases). Trimming left V 6 bases short and J 4 bases short, with 9 bases between. This CDR3 is 11 amino acids long. The germline V gene encodes CDR1 SQVTM and CDR2 ANQGSEA. DNA of the CDR3: TGCAGCGTAGACAGTTCCTATGGCTACACCTTC. Residues: CSVDSSYGYTF.

The chain couples TRBV9 to TRBJ1-3; D is possibly TRBD1 (5 bases). Germline V CDR1 and CDR2: SGDLS, YYNGEE. V was clipped by 0 bases and J by 1 base, with 5 bases between them. This CDR3 is built from 14 residues. CDR3 in amino acids: CASSVAGSGNTIYF. The CDR3 DNA is TGTGCCAGCAGCGTAGCAGGGTCTGGAAACACCATATATTTT. The variable domain in full, with the rest retrieved from reference TRBV9 and TRBJ1-3, is DSGVTQTPKHLITATGQRVTLRCSPRSGDLSVYWYQQSLDQGLQFLIQYYNGEERAKGNILERFSAQQFPDLHSELNLSSLELGDSALYFCASSVAGSGNTIYFGEGSWLTVV.

The chain employs TRBV4-1 and TRBJ1-4; TRBD1 agrees at 9 bases. CDR3 length equals 15 residues. J was trimmed by 7 bases and V by 0 bases; bases with no gene match: 3. Germline-derived CDR1 and CDR2 are MGHRA and YSYEKL. CDR3 loop: CASSQDRGQGEKLFF. In DNA, the CDR3 is TGCGCCAGCAGCCAAGATAGGGGACAGGGTGAAAAACTGTTTTTT.

This chain uses TRBV12-3 or TRBV12-4 with TRBJ1-1, with unresolved D. The CDR3 loop spans 12 amino acids. With 5 bases removed from V and 4 bases from J, the gap between germline ends came to 8 bases. Here the CDR3 DNA reads TGTGCCAGCAGTCGCGGTAGCACTGAAGCTTTCTTT. Protein product: CASSRGSTEAFF.

CDR3 nucleotides: TGTGCCAGTACGATCCAGGGGATAGGCACTGAAGCTTTCTTT. This gives the protein CASTIQGIGTEAFF. The rearrangement joins TRBV19 to TRBJ1-1, with a tentative D call TRBD1 (6 bases). This CDR3 contains 14 residues. Trimming pared 7 bases from V and 4 bases from J, leaving 16 bases between. In germline, CDR1 is LNHDA, CDR2 SQIVND (reference sequence).

The V and J genes are TRBV24-1 and TRBJ2-1; 8 nucleotides match TRBD1. The CDR3 has 15 amino acids. The junction had 5 bases not matched to a gene; V was cut back by 5 bases and J by 3 bases. Per the germline V gene, CDR1 is KGHDR and CDR2 is SFDVKD. The CDR3 DNA reads TGTGCCACCAGTGTGTCGGGACAGGTCTACAATGAGCAGTTCTTC. This encodes CATSVSGQVYNEQFF.

J is TRBJ2-1 and V is TRBV9; D not resolved. Germline loops: CDR1 SGDLS, CDR2 YYNGEE. CDR3 size: 15 residues. The germline V and J ends were trimmed by 0 bases and 2 bases, with 9 bases remaining between them. The CDR3: CASSVGISTYNEQFF. The CDR3 DNA reads as TGTGCCAGCAGCGTAGGAATTTCTACCTACAATGAGCAGTTCTTC.

This clone has only one observation. The chain is built from TRBV10-3 and TRBJ1-6; TRBD1 matches 8 bases. V lost 3 bases and J lost 14; bases outside the gene matches: 9. Germline loops: CDR1 ENHRY, CDR2 SYGVKD. The CDR3 extends over 14 amino acids. In DNA form, the CDR3 reads TGTGCCATCAGTGACCCAGGGGGCGGTTCGTCCCTCCACTTT. This encodes CAISDPGGGSSLHF.

The CDR3 is CASSPGQFTEAFF. The DNA of the CDR3 is TGTGCCAGCAGCCCAGGACAGTTCACTGAAGCTTTCTTT. The chain couples TRBV12-3 or TRBV12-4 to TRBJ1-1, with D tentatively TRBD1 (6 bases). This CDR3 is built from 13 residues. V gave up 6 bases and J gave up 4 bases, with 12 bases separating them.

The chain employs TRBV21-1 and TRBJ1-1; TRBD1 is taken as the D call from the table, unchecked against the DNA. TRBV21-1 is designated a pseudogene. There are 15 residues in the CDR3. CDR3 sequence reads: CASSKDGGEDTEAFF. CDR3 nucleotide sequence: TGTGCCAGCAGCAAAGATGGGGGCGAGGACACTGAAGCTTTCTTT.